This T cell receptor (beta chain) is from a study of cytomegalovirus exposure and HLA in healthy donors. A multiplex PCR was run with 60 Vbeta primers and 13 Jbeta primers. Repertoires were generated with immunoSEQ multiplex PCR, while TCRdb's copy carries only in-frame clones and drops some. This sample has 80,000 to 130,000 clones, with 65% to 75% found just once. Specimen: PBMCs. The TCR originated in a young woman in good health and CMV-seropositive.

The CDR3 here is CATSRDAFSREVADTQYF. The DNA for the CDR3 is TGTGCCACCAGCAGAGATGCCTTCTCGCGGGAGGTCGCAGATACGCAGTATTTT. This chain joins TRBV15 and TRBJ2-3; 8 positions agree with TRBD2. The V segment lost 0 bases and the J segment 4 bases; nucleotides outside the gene matches: 12. The CDR3 is made up of 18 amino acids. CDR1 and CDR2 from the germline V gene are LNHNV and YYDKDF (reference sequence).